This T cell receptor beta chain was profiled in a study of T-cell memory formation after mild COVID-19 (dated by TCRdb to about 2021). The study in broad terms: Most TCR sequence clusters were specific to one of the two donors. In two donors, T-cell clones that expanded and contracted after mild COVID-19 were followed by sequencing TCRalpha and TCRbeta repertoires longitudinally. The cohort was made up of two young adult volunteers, one female and one male, who were previously healthy.

Sequencing relied on an Illumina NovaSeq 6000. TCRalpha and TCRbeta cDNA libraries were constructed by 5'RACE with constant-segment primers, with sample barcodes and unique molecular identifiers being introduced. RNA was extracted from every sample with Trizol reagent. Amplification of the libraries took two PCR steps, and the second step added a second sample barcode plus Illumina TruSeq adapters. Libraries were sequenced on an Illumina NovaSeq with 2 x 150 bp paired-end reads. The study's processing was this. The reads were demultiplexed and collapsed into UMI-guided consensus sequences using migec v1.2.7. Using mixcr v2.1.11, the UMI consensuses were aligned to TRA and TRB V and J templates and assembled into clonotypes. A clonotype was counted as expanded or contracted only when both edgeR and NoisET called the clonotype significant, with the noise models trained on biological replicates. For edgeR calls, the thresholds were a false discovery rate-adjusted p below 0.01 and a log2 fold-change of 1. As an exploratory analysis of dynamics, max-normalized trajectories of the 1000 most abundant clonotypes were examined by PCA with hierarchical clustering. The CD4 or CD8 phenotype of responding clones was assigned using the separately sequenced CD4+ and CD8+ repertoires. The raw public reads went through TCRdb reprocessing: fastp at Q25, MiXCR clone calling, in-frame beta chains kept. Entries are consolidated by CDR3 protein sequence, retaining the most common genes and DNA. What appears here as the V and J calls and clone size reflects TCRdb's work, not the paper's. This sample is represented by about 290,000 distinct CDR3 sequences; 15% of them were singletons. Around 23% of the sample lies in the top ten.

A word on this clonotype: Its antigen remains unidentified. Nothing much larger sits one base from this clone, and base qualities are not available.

Beyond this particular receptor, the publication reports: Only two mild cases were covered in the study, and larger cohorts including severe cases with pre-infection samples were considered necessary. The detection of some responding clones in pre-infection memory suggests that pre-existing cross-reactive memory T cells joined the SARS-CoV-2 response. Contracting CD4+ clones appeared mostly in the CM and EM memory subsets, whereas CD8+ clones were enriched in EMRA. Balanced CD4/CD8 phenotypes were observed for clones contracting from day 15 to 85, whereas a bias towards CD4+ was observed for a second wave of clones expanding from day 15 to 37. The second-wave clones that peaked on day 37 were not confirmed to be SARS-CoV-2 specific.

V and J are trimmed by 6 bases and 2 bases, and the gene matches miss 9 bases of the junction. Based on the germline V gene (reference sequence), the CDR1 and CDR2 sequences are DFQATT and SNEGSKA. From the cysteine through the phenylalanine, the CDR3 covers 14 amino acids. Of all the DNA, just the CDR3 is kept, 42 bases in frame from base 1. Ficoll-Paque density gradient centrifugation was the method used to isolate PBMCs. The clonotype was recovered from a young man who had mild COVID-19 (a few samples of this study predate the infection). The sample titles of this study are shuffled in the database, so cell type and time point are left out; the donor was told from shared clones. Specimen: PBMCs or a T cell subset sorted from them (not recorded which). Here the chain combines TRBV20-1 and TRBJ2-7, and 8 junctional nucleotides match TRBD1. In nucleotides, the sequence is TGCAGTGCCGTCCCCGGGACAGGAGCCTACGAGCAGTACTTC. Translated, it reads CSAVPGTGAYEQYF.